The present T cell receptor (beta chain) was sequenced within a study of monozygotic twins with cystic fibrosis. This CDR3 spans 13 amino acids. The ends were cut back, 0 bases at V and 2 bases at J, with 4 bases in the middle. CDR1 LNHDA and CDR2 SQIVND come from the germline V gene (reference sequence). Some clones are missing from TCRdb's copy, which holds only in-frame ones; the method was immunoSEQ multiplex PCR. This table has just under 20,000 clones, roughly 89% appearing once. Sequences were obtained from blood. The TCR originated in a girl aged 2-10 years with cystic fibrosis. The chain employs TRBV19 and TRBJ2-5, with D hard to call. CDR3 residues: CASSIDSQETQYF. CDR3 DNA: TGTGCCAGTAGTATAGACAGTCAAGAGACCCAGTACTTC.